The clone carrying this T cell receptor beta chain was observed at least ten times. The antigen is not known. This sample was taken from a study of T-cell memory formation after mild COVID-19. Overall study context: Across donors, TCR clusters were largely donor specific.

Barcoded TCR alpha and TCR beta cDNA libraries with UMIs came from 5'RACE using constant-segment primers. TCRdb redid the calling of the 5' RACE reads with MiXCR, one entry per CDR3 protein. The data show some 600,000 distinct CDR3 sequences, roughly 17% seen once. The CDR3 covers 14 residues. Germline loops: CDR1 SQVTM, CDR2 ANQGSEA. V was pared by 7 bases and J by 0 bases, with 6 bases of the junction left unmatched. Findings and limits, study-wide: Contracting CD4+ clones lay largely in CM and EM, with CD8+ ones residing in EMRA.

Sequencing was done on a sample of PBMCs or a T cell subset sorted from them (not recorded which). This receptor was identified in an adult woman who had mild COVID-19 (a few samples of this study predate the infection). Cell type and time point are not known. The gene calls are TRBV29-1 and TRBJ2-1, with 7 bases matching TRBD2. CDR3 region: CSGGRDYSYNEQFF. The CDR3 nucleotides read TGCAGCGGGGGCCGGGACTACTCCTACAATGAGCAGTTCTTC.